The 25 T cell receptor beta chains below come from one sample, sequenced in a study of identical twins (dated by TCRdb to the mid-2010s). Libraries were prepared through 5' RACE. The data were produced on an Illumina HiSeq 2000. TCRdb's own reprocessing of the public reads used fastp at Q25 and MiXCR and kept productive beta chains. Rows are unified per CDR3 protein, each entry keeping the most common DNA and genes. Recorded for this sample are 450,000 or so distinct CDR3 sequences; around 14% of them occurred a single time. Jointly, the top ten make up roughly 0.56% of the sample. These sequences were also reported in another study, on yellow fever vaccine responses in identical twins.

The specimen was CD4+ T cells sorted from blood. The receptor set was obtained from a woman younger than 30 in good health.

The V and J genes are TRBV19 and TRBJ2-5; perhaps D is TRBD1 or TRBD2 (5 bases each). The CDR3 has 13 residues. The germline V gene has CDR1 LNHDA and CDR2 SQIVND (reference sequence). The ends were cut back, 5 bases at V and 5 bases at J, with 12 bases in the middle. The CDR3 sequence: CASSGTVGETQYF. In DNA form, the CDR3 reads TGTGCCAGTAGTGGGACGGTCGGGGAGACCCAGTACTTC.

This clonotype has just a few counts. This chain joins TRBV5-1 and TRBJ2-1; TRBD2 aligns across 7 bases. CDR1 is SGHRS and CDR2 is YFSETQ in the germline V gene. Trimming at V came to 3 bases and at J to 7 bases, leaving 4 bases not matched to a gene. The CDR3 extends over 13 amino acids. CDR3 sequence: CASSSVGGNEQFF. CDR3 nucleotides: TGCGCCAGCAGCTCAGTGGGAGGGAATGAGCAGTTCTTC.

The chain joins TRBV5-1 to TRBJ2-2; no definite D call. The CDR3 runs to 14 residues. The V end was cut by 0 bases, the J end by 6 bases, with 9 bases between. Germline V gene sequence: CDR1 SGHRS, CDR2 YFSETQ. The CDR3 reads CASSLDAGPGELFF. CDR3 nucleotide sequence: TGCGCCAGCAGCTTGGACGCAGGTCCCGGGGAGCTGTTTTTT.

The genes are TRBV5-1 and TRBJ2-3; no reliable D call. The length of the CDR3 is 15 residues. Trimming left V 2 bases short and J 4 bases short, with 14 bases between. Looked up from germline, CDR1 is SGHRS and CDR2 is YFSETQ. CDR3 in amino acids: CASSFEFNRPDTQYF. CDR3 nucleotide sequence: TGCGCCAGCAGCTTCGAGTTTAACCGGCCAGATACGCAGTATTTT.

The V and J genes are TRBV25-1 and TRBJ2-7; 9 bases agree with TRBD1. With 2 bases clipped from V and 1 base from J, the junction kept 6 bases outside the gene matches. The CDR3 sequence is 16 residues long. Germline CDR1 and CDR2: MGHDK and SYGVNS. This chain's CDR3 is CASSEGQTGGSYEQYF. In nucleotides, the CDR3 is TGTGCCAGCAGTGAAGGGCAGACAGGGGGATCCTACGAGCAGTACTTC.

In its sample, this clonotype was seen a few times. V is TRBV18 and J is TRBJ2-7; D might be TRBD1 or TRBD2, each matching 5 bases. Germline loops: CDR1 KGHSH, CDR2 LQKENI. Trimming shortened V by 5 bases and J by 2 bases, and 7 bases separated the two germline ends. The CDR3 totals 12 residues. DNA of the CDR3: TGTGCCAGCTCAGAGGGGACCTACGAGCAGTACTTC. Translated, it gives CASSEGTYEQYF.

This clonotype was detected only a few times. Here the CDR3 reads CASTLYPDTQYF. The CDR3 bases are TGTGCCAGCACCCTATACCCAGATACGCAGTATTTT. J is TRBJ2-3 and V is TRBV7-9, with no clear D. Germline V gives CDR1 SEHNR, CDR2 FQNEAQ (reference sequence). The CDR3 covers 12 residues. V was pared by 7 bases and J by 4 bases, with 9 bases between.

The gene calls are TRBV7-2 and TRBJ2-3; D not certain. V was pared by 8 bases and J by 2 bases, with 8 bases between. This CDR3 region has 12 residues. Germline assignment: CDR1 SGHTA and CDR2 FQGNSA. CDR3 sequence (DNA): TGTGCCAGCGGGCGGCACACAGATACGCAGTATTTT. Its translation: CASGRHTDTQYF.

The sample holds many counts of this clonotype. V and J are TRBV7-9 and TRBJ2-7; maybe TRBD1 (6 bases). Trimming took off 0 bases at V and 0 bases at J, with 12 bases between the two ends. This CDR3 comprises 16 residues. The V gene's germline CDR1 is SEHNR and CDR2 FQNEAQ (reference sequence). CDR3 residues: CASSLATGKASYEQYF. CDR3 coding DNA: TGTGCCAGCAGCTTAGCCACAGGGAAGGCCTCCTACGAGCAGTACTTC.

The chain combines TRBV3-1 with TRBJ2-7; either TRBD1 or TRBD2 may supply D (5 bases each). Germline-derived CDR1 and CDR2 are LGHDT and YNNKEL (reference sequence). V was pared by 1 base and J by 6 bases, with 16 bases between. The CDR3 has 15 amino acids. The CDR3 reads CASSQVNRPGSEQYF. CDR3 DNA sequence: TGTGCCAGCAGCCAAGTGAACAGGCCGGGGAGCGAGCAGTACTTC.

This clonotype was seen a handful of times. The gene calls are TRBV19 and TRBJ2-7; unclear D gene. Germline CDR1 reads LNHDA; CDR2 reads SQIVND (reference sequence). The V and J ends lost 5 bases and 0 bases respectively, with 17 bases between them. The CDR3 is made up of 16 amino acids. The CDR3 sequence: CASSYSTAPSSYEQYF. For the CDR3, the DNA is TGTGCCAGTAGTTACTCTACAGCGCCGAGCTCCTACGAGCAGTACTTC.

The chain uses TRBV5-1 and TRBJ2-2; D is tentatively TRBD1 or TRBD2 (5 bases each). Germline CDR1 reads SGHRS; CDR2 reads YFSETQ. V lost 4 bases and J lost 7, with 20 bases in between. The CDR3 loop spans 16 amino acids. This CDR3 reads CASSTAGAGSIGELFF. The CDR3 DNA sequence: TGCGCCAGCAGCACGGCCGGGGCAGGGTCCATCGGGGAGCTGTTTTTT. The whole variable domain, remainder taken from reference TRBV5-1 and TRBJ2-2, is KAGVTQTPRYLIKTRGQQVTLSCSPISGHRSVSWYQQTPGQGLQFLFEYFSETQRNKGNFPGRFSGRQFSNSRSEMNVSTLELGDSALYLCASSTAGAGSIGELFFGEGSRLTVL.

This clonotype came up a few times. The chain links TRBV24-1 to TRBJ2-1, with 10 bases aligning to TRBD1. CDR3 length equals 14 residues. Germline V gene data show CDR1 as KGHDR and CDR2 as SFDVKD. The V segment lost 10 bases and the J segment 7 bases; nucleotides outside the gene matches: 9. This CDR3 reads CATGDRGSVNEQFF. CDR3 nucleotide sequence: TGTGCCACAGGGGACAGGGGCTCCGTGAATGAGCAGTTCTTC.

V and J are TRBV11-2 and TRBJ2-1; the D gene is possibly TRBD1 (6 bases). The CDR3 consists of 13 residues. Germline V gene lookup returns CDR1 SGHAT and CDR2 FQNNGV. V dropped 1 base and J dropped 8 bases, with 9 bases sitting between them. CDR3 in amino acids: CASSLGTAYEQFF. For the CDR3, the DNA is TGTGCCAGCAGCTTAGGGACAGCCTATGAGCAGTTCTTC.

V is TRBV10-1 and J is TRBJ2-7, with D hard to call. The CDR3 covers 14 residues. Deletions cut 1 base from V and 3 bases from J, with 10 bases between. CDR1 and CDR2 from the germline V gene are WNHNN and SYGVQD (reference sequence). The CDR3 DNA sequence: TGCGCCAGCAGTGAGTTTATAGGCATCTACGAGCAGTACTTC. Protein sequence: CASSEFIGIYEQYF.

The V call is TRBV20-1, the J call TRBJ2-3; 7 nucleotides agree with TRBD2. The CDR3 length is 14 residues. Germline lookup yields CDR1 DFQATT and CDR2 SNEGSKA (reference sequence). J lost 5 bases, V lost 0 bases, and 5 bases had no gene match. CDR3 sequence reads: CSARDMRGIDTQYF. CDR3 DNA sequence: TGCAGTGCTAGAGATATGCGGGGGATAGATACGCAGTATTTT.

This clonotype was picked up many times. The chain links TRBV15 to TRBJ2-5; D ambiguous. CDR3 length: 13 amino acids. Trimming removed 2 bases at V and 5 bases at J, with 9 bases between. Germline lookup yields CDR1 LNHNV and CDR2 YYDKDF (reference sequence). This CDR3 reads CATSRYQGETQYF. CDR3 DNA: TGTGCCACCAGCAGATACCAAGGGGAGACCCAGTACTTC.

This chain links TRBV24-1 with TRBJ2-1; 12 positions match TRBD2. The CDR3 totals 15 residues. The V segment lost 7 bases and the J segment 8 bases; nucleotides outside the gene matches: 8. Germline assignment: CDR1 KGHDR and CDR2 SFDVKD. The CDR3 sequence: CATSEPASGRDEQFF. CDR3 nucleotide sequence: TGTGCCACCAGCGAGCCGGCTAGCGGGAGGGATGAGCAGTTCTTC.

The chain recombines TRBV5-1 with TRBJ2-7, with a weak D call TRBD2 (6 bases). Between the trimmed V and J ends, which lost 8 bases and 3 bases, there was a span of 15 bases. This CDR3 is 13 amino acids long. Germline lookup yields CDR1 SGHRS and CDR2 YFSETQ. The DNA for the CDR3 is TGCGCCAGTCGGGGGTCGGCGAGCTACGAGCAGTACTTC. Translation gives CASRGSASYEQYF.

The genes are TRBV6-2 or TRBV6-3 and TRBJ1-6, with 8 nucleotides matching TRBD1. V lost 6 bases to trimming and J lost 8 bases; unmatched junction nucleotides: 6. CDR1 and CDR2 (germline): MNHEY, SVGEGT. This CDR3 is 14 amino acids long. The CDR3 here is CASRSDREDSPLHF. CDR3 nucleotide sequence: TGTGCCAGCAGATCGGACAGGGAGGATTCACCCCTCCACTTT.

This clonotype appeared a single time. The chain carries TRBV20-1 and TRBJ2-1; D perhaps matches TRBD2 (7 bases). The germline CDR1 and CDR2 sequences are DFQATT and SNEGSKA (reference sequence). Trimming took off 5 bases at V and 9 bases at J, with 20 bases between the two ends. The CDR3 spans 14 residues. CDR3 sequence: CSAGGGRGGGEQFF. The CDR3 coding sequence is TGCAGTGCTGGGGGGGGCAGGGGAGGCGGTGAGCAGTTCTTC.

This clonotype was picked up a small number of times. The chain carries TRBV6-2 or TRBV6-3 and TRBJ2-5; no definite D call. CDR3 length: 14 residues. Germline CDR1 MNHEY, CDR2 SVGEGT. The V and J ends lost 2 bases and 2 bases respectively, with 9 bases between them. The CDR3 region is CASSYVGSQETQYF. CDR3 sequence (DNA): TGTGCCAGCAGTTACGTCGGCAGTCAAGAGACCCAGTACTTC.

This clonotype was observed a few times. The chain has TRBV28 and TRBJ1-5; 8 bases map to TRBD1. The V gene end was trimmed by 6 bases and the J gene end by 5 bases; junction bases not matched to a gene: 9. CDR1 and CDR2 (germline): MDHEN, SYDVKM. The CDR3 loop spans 15 amino acids. CDR3 DNA sequence: TGTGCCAGCAGCCTCGGGACAGGTTCGTATCAGCCCCAGCATTTT. Its translation is CASSLGTGSYQPQHF.

The V gene is TRBV3-1, the J gene TRBJ2-5; 11 nucleotides match TRBD2. The V gene end was trimmed by 5 bases and the J gene end by 8 bases; junction bases not matched to a gene: 13. This CDR3 comprises 16 residues. Germline CDR1 and CDR2: LGHDT and YNNKEL (reference sequence). The CDR3 sequence is CASSDTSGGLQGTQYF. In DNA form, the CDR3 reads TGTGCCAGCAGCGACACTAGCGGGGGACTCCAAGGAACCCAGTACTTC.

The CDR3 loop is CASNPGTGRYEQYF. CDR3 coding DNA: TGTGCCAGCAACCCCGGGACAGGTCGCTACGAGCAGTACTTC. This chain uses TRBV28 with TRBJ2-7, with 8 nucleotides matching TRBD1. With 7 bases clipped from V and 3 bases from J, the junction kept 8 bases outside the gene matches. Germline assignment: CDR1 MDHEN and CDR2 SYDVKM. This CDR3 is built from 14 residues.